The 22 T cell receptor beta chains below come from one sample, sequenced in a study of shared clonotypes between healthy human individuals. The table came from immunoSEQ multiplex PCR; TCRdb's copy has only in-frame clones and leaves some out. The table includes about 2.4 million clones, approximately 94% detected once. The source material was naive CD4+ T cells sorted from blood. The subset is: CD45RA+ positively selected. The receptors come from a man aged 18 to 29 in good health.

The rearrangement joins TRBV9 to TRBJ2-3; 9 bases align to TRBD2. Germline loops: CDR1 SGDLS, CDR2 YYNGEE. V was clipped by 0 bases and J by 4 bases; unmatched bases: 9. The CDR3 runs to 17 residues. The CDR3 coding sequence is TGTGCCAGCAGCGTAGATTCTGCGGGGGGGCACTCAGATACGCAGTATTTT. Its translation: CASSVDSAGGHSDTQYF.

This chain uses TRBV2 with TRBJ1-1; D uncertain. CDR1 is SNHLY and CDR2 is FYNNEI in the germline V gene. Trimming took 4 bases from V and 1 from J, leaving 7 bases between them. The CDR3 consists of 13 residues. The CDR3 protein is CASSVLGNTEAFF. The CDR3, as DNA: TGTGCCAGCAGTGTCTTGGGGAACACTGAAGCTTTCTTT.

The chain combines TRBV14 with TRBJ2-3; tentatively, D is TRBD1 or TRBD2 (5 bases each). In germline, CDR1 is SGHDN, CDR2 FVKESK. The germline V and J ends were trimmed by 0 bases and 5 bases, with 18 bases remaining between them. The CDR3 spans 17 residues. The CDR3 loop reads CASSQEQASWGRDTQYF. The CDR3 coding sequence is TGTGCCAGCAGCCAAGAACAGGCTAGCTGGGGGAGAGATACGCAGTATTTT.

Only one count was recorded for this clone. This chain's CDR3 is CASSLIWTGGGITDTQYF. CDR3 sequence (DNA): TGCGCCAGCAGTTTGATATGGACAGGCGGGGGAATCACAGATACGCAGTATTTT. The chain recombines TRBV5-1 with TRBJ2-3; either TRBD1 or TRBD2 may supply D (7 bases each). Between the trimmed V and J ends, which lost 5 bases and 2 bases, there was a span of 24 bases. Germline V CDR1 and CDR2: SGHRS, YFSETQ. The CDR3 spans 18 residues.

Of note for this clone: In the same sample, other DNA sequences code for this CDR3. V usage is TRBV18 and J usage is TRBJ1-2, with a tentative D call TRBD1 (6 bases). The CDR3 is 14 residues long. Germline assignment: CDR1 KGHSH and CDR2 LQKENI. V shed 3 bases and J shed 1 base, with 9 bases lying between them. The CDR3: CASSPLDSNYGYTF. The CDR3 DNA reads as TGTGCCAGCTCACCGTTGGACAGTAACTATGGCTACACCTTC.

The chain combines TRBV2 with TRBJ1-6, with 8 positions matching TRBD1. The germline V gene has CDR1 SNHLY and CDR2 FYNNEI. This CDR3 is built from 16 residues. Losses at the gene ends were 4 bases for V and 10 bases for J; bases not matched to a gene: 12. CDR3 DNA sequence: TGTGCCAGCAGTGGGGACAGGCTGGATTGGGAATCACCCCTCCACTTT. Its translation: CASSGDRLDWESPLHF.

The rearrangement uses TRBV18 and TRBJ2-3; D gene uncertain. CDR1 is KGHSH, CDR2 LQKENI, per germline. The V end was cut by 2 bases, the J end by 2 bases, with 14 bases between. The CDR3 has 16 amino acids. The CDR3 DNA reads TGTGCCAGCTCACCATTCCCCCGGGTCAACACAGATACGCAGTATTTT. Residues: CASSPFPRVNTDTQYF.

CDR3 amino acids: CASSDYRVGSYEQYF. The CDR3 DNA is TGTGCCAGCAGCGATTACAGGGTAGGCTCCTACGAGCAGTACTTC. The V and J genes are TRBV5-4 and TRBJ2-7; weak D call: TRBD1 (6 bases). V lost 4 bases and J 0 bases, leaving 14 bases between the germline ends. The length of the CDR3 is 15 residues. Per germline, CDR1 SGHNT and CDR2 YYREEE (reference sequence).

This chain connects TRBV7-9 to TRBJ2-3; 7 bases line up with TRBD2. This CDR3 is built from 15 residues. The germline gives CDR1 SEHNR, CDR2 FQNEAQ (reference sequence). J was trimmed by 4 bases and V by 6 bases; bases with no gene match: 10. In nucleotides, the CDR3 is TGTGCCAGCAGTGAATCTCTAGCGGACGCAGATACGCAGTATTTT. Its protein product is CASSESLADADTQYF.

This clone was detected a few times. The V and J genes are TRBV30 and TRBJ1-1; no clear D. Between the trimmed V and J ends, which lost 0 bases and 7 bases, there was a span of 9 bases. The length of the CDR3 is 12 residues. Germline CDR1 GTSNPN, CDR2 SVGIG (reference sequence). CDR3 DNA sequence: TGTGCCTGGAGTGTAAGAGTTGGTGAAGCTTTCTTT. It is translated as CAWSVRVGEAFF. Drawing the rest from reference TRBV30 and TRBJ1-1, the complete variable domain is SQTIHQWPATLVQPVGSPLSLECTVEGTSNPNLYWYRQAAGRGLQLLFYSVGIGQISSEVPQNLSASRPQDRQFILSSKKLLLSDSGFYLCAWSVRVGEAFFGQGTRLTVV.

In regard to this clone: Relative to the germline gene, one junction end is altered; a read error may explain this. This chain connects TRBV30 to TRBJ1-2; D call uncertain. This CDR3 has 12 amino acids. Per germline, CDR1 GTSNPN and CDR2 SVGIG (reference sequence). CDR3 sequence reads: CAWSDAAYGYTF. The CDR3 region has the DNA TGTGCGTGGAGTGATGCAGCCTATGGCTACACCTTC.

The rearrangement uses TRBV5-4 and TRBJ1-4, with D possibly being TRBD1 (5 bases). CDR1 is SGHNT, CDR2 YYREEE, per germline (reference sequence). Trimming took off 0 bases at V and 8 bases at J, with 14 bases between the two ends. The CDR3 consists of 15 residues. Written as DNA, the CDR3 is TGTGCCAGCAGCTTGGGCGGGGCAGTCGCGGAAAAACTGTTTTTT. Translated: CASSLGGAVAEKLFF. Full variable domain (remainder filled in from reference TRBV5-4 and TRBJ1-4): ETGVTQSPTHLIKTRGQQVTLRCSSQSGHNTVSWYQQALGQGPQFIFQYYREEENGRGNFPPRFSGLQFPNYSSELNVNALELDDSALYLCASSLGGAVAEKLFFGSGTQLSVL.

The rearrangement uses TRBV19 and TRBJ1-1; D remains unclear. This CDR3 spans 14 amino acids. CDR1 LNHDA and CDR2 SQIVND come from the germline V gene (reference sequence). V lost 6 bases and J 2 bases, leaving 13 bases between the germline ends. CDR3 sequence (DNA): TGTGCCAGTAGCGAGGCCGGCGGAAACACTGAAGCTTTCTTT. This gives the protein CASSEAGGNTEAFF.

The J gene is TRBJ2-7, the V gene TRBV11-3; tentatively, D is TRBD2 (6 bases). Looked up from germline, CDR1 is SGHNT and CDR2 is YENEEA. Trimming took off 4 bases at V and 5 bases at J, with 9 bases between the two ends. This CDR3 has 12 residues. The CDR3 here is CASSSGGDEQYF. In DNA, the CDR3 is TGTGCCAGCAGCTCCGGGGGTGACGAGCAGTACTTC. Together with reference TRBV11-3 and TRBJ2-7, the CDR3 gives the full variable domain: EAGVVQSPRYKIIEKKQPVAFWCNPISGHNTLYWYLQNLGQGPELLIRYENEEAVDDSQLPKDRFSAERLKGVDSTLKIQPAELGDSAVYLCASSSGGDEQYFGPGTRLTVT.

The chain couples TRBV6-1 to TRBJ2-1, with 8 bases identical to TRBD2. Germline CDR1 MNHNS, CDR2 SASEGT. Germline trimming cut 8 bases from V and 0 bases from J; bases unmatched to any gene: 3. CDR3 length: 14 residues. The DNA of the CDR3 is TGTGCCAGCCGGGGGGGTAGCTCCTACAATGAGCAGTTCTTC. Its translation is CASRGGSSYNEQFF.

V is TRBV19 and J is TRBJ2-7; 8 nucleotides align to TRBD1. With 8 bases clipped from V and 3 bases from J, the junction kept 6 bases outside the gene matches. The CDR3 is 13 residues long. Germline loops: CDR1 LNHDA, CDR2 SQIVND (reference sequence). This CDR3 is CASARTGFYEQYF. The DNA for the CDR3 is TGTGCCAGTGCCCGGACAGGGTTCTACGAGCAGTACTTC.

The chain recombines TRBV7-2 with TRBJ2-4; D remains unclear. The V end was cut by 5 bases, the J end by 5 bases, with 13 bases between. CDR3 length: 14 amino acids. CDR1 and CDR2 (germline): SGHTA, FQGNSA. The CDR3 nucleotides are TGTGCCAGCAGCCCCGACCGTTACCAAAACATTCAGTACTTC. Translation: CASSPDRYQNIQYF.

The rearrangement links TRBV6-6 to TRBJ1-5; D may be TRBD1 (6 bases). CDR1 MNHNY and CDR2 SVGAGI come from the germline V gene (reference sequence). Trimming removed 5 bases at V and 7 bases at J, with 15 bases between. There are 14 residues in the CDR3. As DNA, the CDR3 is TGTGCCAGCAGTCCTCGGGACATATCGCAGCCCCAGCATTTT. It yields the protein CASSPRDISQPQHF.

This clone occurred once. The chain couples TRBV6-1 to TRBJ2-3; D gene unclear. Trimming stripped 6 bases from V and 3 bases from J, with 13 bases between. CDR1 MNHNS and CDR2 SASEGT come from the germline V gene. The CDR3 consists of 14 residues. CDR3: CASRATLRTDTQYF. The CDR3 bases are TGTGCCAGCAGAGCCACCCTTAGGACAGATACGCAGTATTTT.

The J gene is TRBJ2-2, the V gene TRBV6-5; the D is unclear. This CDR3 comprises 12 residues. Per the germline V gene, CDR1 is MNHEY and CDR2 is SVGAGI. The V end was cut by 5 bases, the J end by 6 bases, with 7 bases between. CDR3 DNA sequence: TGTGCCAGCAGTAATACACCCGGGGAGCTGTTTTTT. It codes for CASSNTPGELFF.

The chain carries TRBV6-1 and TRBJ1-6; tentative D call: TRBD1 (5 bases). V lost 4 bases and J lost 8, with 18 bases in between. Germline V CDR1 and CDR2: MNHNS, SASEGT. CDR3 length equals 16 residues. CDR3 DNA sequence: TGTGCCAGCAGTGCACCAGAATCCGGGACGCATTCACCCCTCCACTTT. It codes for CASSAPESGTHSPLHF.

This clone has just one count. The chain is built from TRBV30 and TRBJ2-7; D is possibly TRBD1 (5 bases). Deletions cut 4 bases from V and 4 bases from J, with 11 bases between. The CDR3 is 12 residues long. CDR1 GTSNPN and CDR2 SVGIG come from the germline V gene (reference sequence). The CDR3: CAWTQGTYEQYF. DNA for the CDR3: TGTGCCTGGACTCAGGGAACGTACGAGCAGTACTTC.